The 22 T cell receptor beta chains presented below share a single source sample, sequenced in a study of PD-1 blockade in classical Hodgkin lymphoma. Exposure to brentuximab vedotin varied, and each patient had relapsed following autologous stem cell transplantation. Measured with immunoSEQ multiplex PCR; TCRdb has only the in-frame clones, and not every one. The sample shows around 20,000 clones, 75% to 85% of them seen only once. This sample comprised peripheral blood mononuclear cells (PBMCs), obtained before the second cycle of nivolumab. These receptors were taken from a human donor with classical Hodgkin lymphoma.

The chain's CDR3 is CASSLEGTVSYNEQFF. In DNA, the CDR3 is TGCGCCAGCAGCTTAGAAGGGACAGTCTCCTACAATGAGCAGTTCTTC. The genes are TRBV5-1 and TRBJ2-1, with TRBD1 matching 7 bases. This CDR3 comprises 16 residues. V dropped 2 bases and J dropped 0; count of bases not matched to a gene: 5. Germline V CDR1 and CDR2: SGHRS, YFSETQ.

The genes are TRBV19 and TRBJ1-2, with a tentative D call TRBD1 (5 bases). Trimming shortened V by 6 bases and J by 3 bases, and 11 bases separated the two germline ends. CDR3 length: 13 amino acids. Germline V gene data show CDR1 as LNHDA and CDR2 as SQIVND (reference sequence). The CDR3 DNA reads TGTGCCAGTAGGGAACCGGGACACTATGGCTACACCTTC. Translation: CASREPGHYGYTF. Drawing the rest from reference TRBV19 and TRBJ1-2, the complete variable domain is DGGITQSPKYLFRKEGQNVTLSCEQNLNHDAMYWYRQDPGQGLRLIYYSQIVNDFQKGDIAEGYSVSREKKESFPLTVTSAQKNPTAFYLCASREPGHYGYTFGSGTRLTVV.

The gene calls are TRBV29-1 and TRBJ2-4; possibly TRBD2 for D (6 bases). Deletions cut 6 bases from V and 8 bases from J, with 11 bases between. The CDR3 totals 11 residues. The V gene's germline CDR1 is SQVTM and CDR2 ANQGSEA. CDR3 sequence reads: CSVGRSDIQYF. Here the CDR3 DNA reads TGCAGCGTCGGGAGATCCGACATTCAGTACTTC.

The V call is TRBV12-5, the J call TRBJ2-1; D assignment may be TRBD1 or TRBD2 (5 bases each). The germline CDR1 and CDR2 sequences are LGHNT and FRNRAP. With 0 bases removed from V and 7 bases from J, the gap between germline ends came to 16 bases. The CDR3 is 16 amino acids. CDR3: CASGLVLGGEGNEQFF. CDR3 nucleotide sequence: TGTGCTAGTGGTTTGGTACTTGGGGGAGAAGGGAATGAGCAGTTCTTC. The variable domain in full, with the rest retrieved from reference TRBV12-5 and TRBJ2-1, is DARVTQTPRHKVTEMGQEVTMRCQPILGHNTVFWYRQTMMQGLELLAYFRNRAPLDDSGMPKDRFSAEMPDATLATLKIQPSEPRDSAVYFCASGLVLGGEGNEQFFGPGTRLTVL.

As to this clone: Other DNA sequences in the sample encode the same CDR3. This chain links TRBV7-9 with TRBJ2-2, with D uncertain. The CDR3 extends over 13 amino acids. V lost 4 bases, J lost 2 bases, and 5 bases lay in between. Germline CDR1 SEHNR, CDR2 FQNEAQ (reference sequence). This CDR3 reads CASSSVNTGELFF. The CDR3 DNA reads TGTGCCAGCAGCTCAGTAAACACCGGGGAGCTGTTTTTT. Complete variable domain (other parts from reference TRBV7-9 and TRBJ2-2): DTGVSQNPRHKITKRGQNVTFRCDPISEHNRLYWYRQTLGQGPEFLTYFQNEAQLEKSRLLSDRFSAERPKGSFSTLEIQRTEQGDSAMYLCASSSVNTGELFFGEGSRLTVL.

V gene TRBV5-8 combines with J gene TRBJ2-7, with 7 bases fitting TRBD1. This CDR3 is 17 amino acids long. The V gene end was trimmed by 0 bases and the J gene end by 3 bases; junction bases not matched to a gene: 12. CDR1 is SGHTS, CDR2 YDEGEE, per germline. The CDR3 is CASSLALRTGRDYEQYF. CDR3 in DNA: TGTGCCAGCAGCTTGGCCCTCAGGACAGGTAGGGACTACGAGCAGTACTTC.

This rearrangement joins TRBV10-3 to TRBJ1-6; D is perhaps TRBD1 (5 bases). V was pared by 6 bases and J by 6 bases, with 6 bases between. This CDR3 is 12 amino acids long. Germline CDR1 ENHRY, CDR2 SYGVKD. CDR3 nucleotides: TGTGCCATCAGCGACAGTAATTCACCCCTCCACTTT. Translation: CAISDSNSPLHF.

The chain is built from TRBV15 and TRBJ2-1; D gene uncertain. V shed 0 bases and J shed 4 bases, with 4 bases lying between them. The CDR3 contains 13 residues. The germline gives CDR1 LNHNV, CDR2 YYDKDF (reference sequence). The CDR3: CATSREIYNEQFF. The CDR3, as DNA: TGTGCCACCAGCAGAGAAATATACAATGAGCAGTTCTTC.

The rearrangement joins TRBV27 to TRBJ1-1; D not certain. The germline V and J ends were trimmed by 0 bases and 7 bases, with 9 bases remaining between them. The germline V gene encodes CDR1 MNHEY and CDR2 SMNVEV (reference sequence). This CDR3 region has 13 residues. The CDR3 DNA follows: TGTGCCAGCAGTTTATCTGAGGCAGGTGAAGCTTTCTTT. It specifies CASSLSEAGEAFF.

CDR3 loop: CASRMTGKETQYF. The CDR3 DNA sequence: TGTGCCAGTAGGATGACAGGGAAAGAGACCCAGTACTTC. The chain carries TRBV19 and TRBJ2-5; TRBD1 aligns across 7 bases. CDR3 length: 13 amino acids. V trimming: 6 bases; J trimming: 3 bases; junction bases outside the gene matches: 4. Germline lookup yields CDR1 LNHDA and CDR2 SQIVND (reference sequence).

The chain is built from TRBV10-3 and TRBJ2-7; TRBD1 is a possible D gene (5 bases). V lost 3 bases and J 2 bases, leaving 11 bases between the germline ends. The CDR3 consists of 14 residues. The V gene's germline CDR1 is ENHRY and CDR2 SYGVKD. CDR3 amino acids: CAISDPTEAYEQYF. CDR3 DNA: TGTGCCATCAGTGACCCGACAGAGGCCTACGAGCAGTACTTC.

This chain uses TRBV7-2 with TRBJ2-7, with 8 bases fitting TRBD2. The CDR3 totals 16 residues. V shed 4 bases, J shed 5 bases, and the junction held 13 bases outside the gene matches. Germline V gene sequence: CDR1 SGHTA, CDR2 FQGNSA. The CDR3 DNA is TGTGCCAGCAGCTCATGGCCCCGGGGGGGAAAGGACGAGCAGTACTTC. Its protein product is CASSSWPRGGKDEQYF. The full variable domain, with the rest looked up from reference TRBV7-2 and TRBJ2-7, is GAGVSQSPSNKVTEKGKDVELRCDPISGHTALYWYRQSLGQGLEFLIYFQGNSAPDKSGLPSDRFSAERTGGSVSTLTIQRTQQEDSAVYLCASSSWPRGGKDEQYFGPGTRLTVT.

This clone was observed a handful of times. The chain carries TRBV5-1 and TRBJ1-2; 8 bases match TRBD1. The CDR3 runs 13 residues. CDR1 SGHRS and CDR2 YFSETQ come from the germline V gene. V trimming: 1 base; J trimming: 6 bases; junction bases outside the gene matches: 2. The CDR3 DNA sequence: TGCGCCAGCAGCTTGATGGACAGGGATGGCTACACCTTC. It translates to CASSLMDRDGYTF.

The chain employs TRBV25-1 and TRBJ1-2; 12 positions match TRBD1. CDR3 length: 15 residues. The V gene end was trimmed by 5 bases and the J gene end by 6 bases; junction bases not matched to a gene: 7. Germline-derived CDR1 and CDR2 are MGHDK and SYGVNS. The CDR3 here is CASSSPGQGAHGYTF. The DNA for the CDR3 is TGTGCCAGCAGTTCTCCGGGACAGGGGGCCCATGGCTACACCTTC.

V is TRBV6-1 and J is TRBJ1-2; 8 positions match TRBD1. Trimming took 4 bases from V and 4 from J; bases not matched to a gene: 2. This CDR3 comprises 13 residues. CDR1 is MNHNS, CDR2 SASEGT, per germline. The CDR3 DNA sequence: TGTGCCAGCAGTGCACAGGGGGTCTATGGCTACACCTTC. It specifies CASSAQGVYGYTF.

V usage is TRBV2 and J usage is TRBJ1-5; D is unresolved. The CDR3 covers 16 residues. The germline V and J ends were trimmed by 6 bases and 2 bases, with 17 bases remaining between them. From germline, CDR1 is SNHLY and CDR2 FYNNEI. The CDR3 sequence is CASSKDGYRGNQPQHF. In DNA, the CDR3 is TGTGCCAGCAGCAAGGACGGTTATAGGGGCAATCAGCCCCAGCATTTT.

This chain links TRBV4-1 with TRBJ2-3; possibly TRBD2 for D (5 bases). The CDR3 runs to 16 residues. Germline-derived CDR1 and CDR2 are MGHRA and YSYEKL. Trimming removed 8 bases at V and 3 bases at J, with 21 bases between. Here the CDR3 DNA reads TGCGCCAGCGATAAGTCGAGCGGTTATACTACAGATACGCAGTATTTT. Amino acid sequence: CASDKSSGYTTDTQYF.

The chain couples TRBV6-5 to TRBJ2-7; no reliable D call. Germline V gives CDR1 MNHEY, CDR2 SVGAGI. V lost 8 bases and J 7 bases, leaving 12 bases between the germline ends. The CDR3 sequence is 11 residues long. CDR3 amino acids: CASRVLGEQYF. The CDR3 DNA reads TGTGCCAGCCGGGTCTTGGGAGAGCAGTACTTC.

The V call is TRBV15, the J call TRBJ1-4; D uncertain. Germline values: CDR1 LNHNV, CDR2 YYDKDF (reference sequence). Trimming removed 0 bases from V and 4 bases from J, with 3 bases in between. This CDR3 is built from 13 residues. In DNA, the CDR3 is TGTGCCACCAGCAGAGACAATAATGAAAAACTGTTTTTT. This codes for CATSRDNNEKLFF.

V and J are TRBV18 and TRBJ1-2; possible D gene TRBD1, 6 bases. Germline loops: CDR1 KGHSH, CDR2 LQKENI. The CDR3 totals 16 residues. Trimming removed 3 bases at V and 1 base at J, with 15 bases between. CDR3 DNA: TGTGCCAGCTCACCTTCATTCGGCAGGGGTAACTATGGCTACACCTTC. It codes for CASSPSFGRGNYGYTF.

The gene calls are TRBV4-3 and TRBJ2-3; 16 positions match TRBD2. With 0 bases clipped from V and 7 bases from J, the junction kept 16 bases outside the gene matches. Germline CDR1 is LGHNA and CDR2 is YSLEER. CDR3 length: 21 residues. The CDR3 coding sequence is TGCGCCAGCAGCCAAGATTCTGGGACTAGCGGGGGGGCCAGTTCCTCGAATACGCAGTATTTT. Residues: CASSQDSGTSGGASSSNTQYF.

CDR3: CASSALRGSSPYEQYF. CDR3 nucleotide sequence: TGCGCCAGCAGCGCATTGAGGGGGTCCTCCCCCTACGAGCAGTACTTC. This sequence joins TRBV4-1 and TRBJ2-7, with a tentative D call TRBD1 (6 bases). The ends were cut back, 5 bases at V and 2 bases at J, with 19 bases in the middle. Germline-derived CDR1 and CDR2 are MGHRA and YSYEKL. This CDR3 region has 16 residues.